This TCR beta chain stems from a study of blood T cell repertoires in COVID-19. Turning to the study itself: Researchers got acute and convalescent COVID-19 samples from the United States, Italy and Spain.

The CDR3 contains 17 residues. V lost 6 bases to trimming and J lost 5 bases; unmatched junction nucleotides: 9. Germline-derived CDR1 and CDR2 are SNHLY and FYNNEI. Sequenced by immunoSEQ multiplex PCR; TCRdb stores in-frame clones only, minus some. The data contain approximately 310,000 clones, 80% to 90% of them seen just once; the ten biggest clones take up 2.2%. Donors in Cohort 3 who had recovered were those with two negative PCRs, healthcare professional clearance, or resolution of their symptoms. The chain is built from TRBV2 and TRBJ2-2, with 13 bases fitting TRBD2. The sequenced sample was PBMCs or T cells enriched from blood (not recorded which). The TCR comes from a man under 40 who had recovered from COVID-19. DNA for the CDR3: TGTGCCAGCAGGAGGACTAGCGGGGGTCTTGGGACCGGGGAGCTGTTTTTT. It codes for CASRRTSGGLGTGELFF.